This T cell receptor beta chain was retrieved from a study of shared clonotypes between healthy human individuals (dated by TCRdb to the early 2020s). In terms of the full investigation: A few men and a couple of women, aged 18 to 49 years, made up the cohort. Per donor, three plates each were used for CD4 naive and CD4 memory, two for CD8 naive, and one for CD8 memory. Each donor's leukapheresis produced roughly between about 0.85 and 10 billion PBMCs. To estimate repertoire size and how much clonotypes are shared between individuals, the study performed deep sequencing of blood TCR repertoires from 4 to 6 healthy adults. To increase sequencing depth and limit assay-specific biases, different laboratories used diverse techniques to prepare libraries and sequence TCR repertoires. The paper's findings and limits, for the study overall: Based on pairwise subsampling, the degree of clonotype sharing among donors was expected to be affected by sequencing depth. Even with the large sequencing depth, rarefaction of the sorted-subset datasets indicated that sequencing was incomplete. When a few donors were compared, the shared fraction of clonotypes was around 5% for naive CD4, about 4% for naive CD8, roughly 2.5% for memory CD4, and less than 0.5% for memory CD8. Because the study included a small number of donors, the genetic and exposure-history diversity represented was limited. Higher generation probabilities were observed for clonotypes shared by all four sorted-subset donors than for non-shared clonotypes. Larger estimated clonotype richness was generally found for naive subsets than for memory subsets. Sampling was limited to blood, and TCR repertoires in tissue likely differ from TCR repertoires in blood.

The CDR3 sequence holds 13 residues, the cysteine and phenylalanine included. The sequence is cut down to CDR3 DNA, 39 bases in frame from base 1. V was cut back by 6 bases and J by 8 bases, leaving a gap of 19 bases between them. The germline V gene supplies CDR1 SQVTM and CDR2 ANQGSEA. The donors were healthy, HIV-negative adults who had no recently reported acute infections or vaccinations. Only Caucasian adults living in Nashville, Tennessee, USA were represented among the donors. Magnetic negative selection was used to enrich CD4+ T cells, after which naive cells were positively selected on CD45RA and the negative fraction became the memory subset. Blood was obtained by leukapheresis, after which PBMCs were separated by Ficoll-Histopaque density gradient centrifugation and cryopreserved in liquid nitrogen vapor phase. Purity and quantity of every magnetically sorted T cell population were checked by analytical flow cytometry. From each sorted fraction, genomic DNA was isolated and quantified by UV absorbance on a Nanodrop 2000c.

Using the deep immunoSEQ assay, multiplex PCR amplified TCR CDR3 regions from genomic DNA. Extracted genomic DNA from each cell subset was spread evenly across all wells of several immunoSEQ 96-well plates, with each plate serving as a replicate. For sorted subsets, 150 to 250 ng genomic DNA, equal to approximately 30,000 T cell genomes, was loaded into each replicate PCR. Purified libraries were measured with a Qubit 3.0 fluorometer, size-checked on a Bioanalyzer 2100, and measured again with the KAPA Library Quantification kit. A separate single-read 150-cycle Illumina NextSeq 550 flow cell was used to sequence each immunoSEQ 96-well plate. The authors processed their data as follows. Because the immunoSEQ output included only junctional sequences and no quality scores, the filtering could not be the same as the filtering used for full-length reads. Sequences were annotated with PyIR, a Python wrapper for IgBLAST v1.9, using IMGT germline references to assign V/J genes and CDR3. Any read was removed if the V/J assignment was weak (E-value above 1e-6), the CDR3 was missing, or the read contained stop codons, out-of-frame junctions, or ambiguous translated residues. A V3J clonotype was defined by an identical inferred V gene, J gene, and CDR3 amino acid sequence. The percentage overlap between two repertoires was calculated by dividing the number of shared unique clonotypes by the size of the smaller repertoire. Richness of each repertoire was evaluated using RTK rarefaction, the Chao1 estimator, and Recon v2.1 estimates of unobserved clonotypes. Generation probabilities were computed with OLGA for all TCRbeta clonotypes obtained by the gDNA method from several donors. In TCRdb, the immuneACCESS table is reduced to in-frame sequences with V and J assigned. These tables do not hold every clone; where another copy was compared, an unresolved V gene accounts for under half, and the others remain unexplained. D and trimming were read from the DNA, whereas the V and J calls and clone size are those reported in that table. The table for this sample lists over 1.5 million clones; 95% to 99% of them were counted only once. About 0.4% of the sample goes to the ten largest clones.

As concerns this clone: Its antigen is still unknown. No base quality values were provided; no much bigger clone lies one nucleotide off.

The sequence was collected from a man younger than 45 in good health. The chain joins TRBV29-1 to TRBJ1-1, and perhaps TRBD1 as D gene, on 5 matching bases. What was sequenced was naive CD4+ T cells sorted from blood. This sample's cell subset or site label indicates: CD45RA+ positively selected. The CDR3 loop reads CSVFLRRGQEAFF. The DNA reads TGCAGCGTCTTCCTTAGACGGGGCCAAGAAGCTTTCTTT.